This is a list of T cell receptor beta chains from one sample in a study of blood T cell repertoires in COVID-19. Clones were read by immunoSEQ multiplex PCR, and TCRdb kept only the in-frame ones, dropping some. The table lists about 81,000 clones, about nine tenths of them singletons. Sequencing used peripheral blood. The receptors derive from a man between 65 and 79 years old with active or convalescent COVID-19. The CDR3 runs from the conserved cysteine through the conserved F or W. A D gene is named only where the DNA matches it firmly. Size is stated for part of the rows, as once, few or many counts, or as a class when the clone is expanded.

clone size,V gene,D gene,J gene,CDR3 DNA,CDR3 protein
few,TRBV9,NA,TRBJ1-2,TGTGCCAGCAGCGTAGGAAAAGGGGGCTATGGCTACACCTTC,CASSVGKGGYGYTF
NA,TRBV7-6,NA,TRBJ2-2,TGTGCCAGCAGCTTAGCGGCGGTTCCTAACACCGGGGAGCTGTTTTTT,CASSLAAVPNTGELFF
NA,TRBV5-6,NA,TRBJ2-5,TGTGCCAGCAGCTTGGTGGGGAGAGAGACCCAGTACTTC,CASSLVGRETQYF
NA,TRBV4-3,NA,TRBJ2-3,TGCGCCAGCAGCCAACGCTCGGAGCCCACAGATACGCAGTATTTT,CASSQRSEPTDTQYF
NA,TRBV4-3,TRBD2,TRBJ2-5,TGCGCCAGCAGCCAAGGGTCGTGGACTAGGTTAGAGACCCAGTACTTC,CASSQGSWTRLETQYF
NA,TRBV5-6,NA,TRBJ1-4,TGTGCCAGCAGCTCGCTCGCGATAAATGAAAAACTGTTTTTT,CASSSLAINEKLFF
NA,TRBV30,NA,TRBJ1-2,TGTGCCTGGAGCCGGACACGTACTAACTATGGCTACACCTTC,CAWSRTRTNYGYTF
NA,TRBV19,TRBD2,TRBJ2-1,TGTGCCAGTAGTATTGGAACGGCTAGCGGGAGTAGAAATGAGCAGTTCTTC,CASSIGTASGSRNEQFF
NA,TRBV5-1,NA,TRBJ2-5,TGCGCCAGCAGCCTACAGGGCCCCCAAGAGACCCAGTACTTC,CASSLQGPQETQYF
NA,TRBV5-5,TRBD1,TRBJ2-3,TGTGCCAGCAGCTCCCCGGGACAGGCCGCCGACACGCAGTATTTT,CASSSPGQAADTQYF
NA,TRBV4-3,TRBD1,TRBJ1-2,TGCGCCAGCAGCCAGACAGGGAATGGCTACACCTTC,CASSQTGNGYTF
NA,TRBV6-6,NA,TRBJ1-1,TGTGCCAGCAGTTACGCGGGGAGGGCGGACACTGAAGCTTTCTTT,CASSYAGRADTEAFF